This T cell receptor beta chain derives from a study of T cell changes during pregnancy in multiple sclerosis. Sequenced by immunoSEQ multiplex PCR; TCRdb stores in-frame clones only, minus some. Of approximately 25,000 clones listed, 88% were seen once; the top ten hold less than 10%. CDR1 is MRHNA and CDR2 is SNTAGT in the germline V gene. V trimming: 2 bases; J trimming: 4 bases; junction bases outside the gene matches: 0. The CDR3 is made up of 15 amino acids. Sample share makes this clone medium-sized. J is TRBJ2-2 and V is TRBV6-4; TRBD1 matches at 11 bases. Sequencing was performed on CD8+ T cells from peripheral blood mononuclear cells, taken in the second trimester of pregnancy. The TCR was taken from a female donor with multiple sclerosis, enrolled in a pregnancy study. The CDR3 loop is CASSDGTGGTGELFF. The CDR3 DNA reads TGTGCCAGCAGTGACGGGACAGGGGGCACCGGGGAGCTGTTTTTT.